This T cell receptor (beta chain) was documented in a study of T cell repertoires in ileal Crohn's disease. TCRdb's copy holds only in-frame clones and misses some; the assay was immunoSEQ multiplex PCR. The sample lists 8,000 or so clones, roughly 80% seen once, with roughly 8.9% in the top ten. The CDR3 extends over 15 amino acids. Germline-derived CDR1 and CDR2 are SGHAT and FQDESV (reference sequence). The V gene lost 0 bases and the J gene lost 2 bases, with 9 bases spanning the gap. The chain has TRBV11-1 and TRBJ2-3; maybe TRBD2 (7 bases). The sample consisted of ileal tissue. The receptor comes from an adult with Crohn's disease. In DNA form, the CDR3 reads TGTGCCAGCAGCTTAGCGGGGGGGCCCACAGATACGCAGTATTTT. Its translation: CASSLAGGPTDTQYF.